This TCR beta chain is drawn from a study of cytomegalovirus exposure and HLA in healthy donors. Overall study context: There were under 130 million unique TCR beta sequences, drawn from about 190 million T cells, in an earlier analysis.

60 Vbeta and 13 Jbeta primers were used in PCR. Sequenced by immunoSEQ multiplex PCR; TCRdb stores in-frame clones only, minus some. This table holds 120,000 or so clones, less than 85% found once. About this clone: What it binds is unknown.

Each donor was healthy, and each was a bone marrow donor. Study-level results: Across all donors, roughly uniform sequencing depth was an assumption of the presence/absence analyses. Among immune exposure information, only CMV serostatus was available.

The sequence came from a female donor in good health and CMV-seronegative. Sequenced: PBMCs.

The CDR3 protein is CASSPDWVRNQPQHF. The CDR3 nucleotides read TGTGCCAGTAGTCCGGACTGGGTTCGCAATCAGCCCCAGCATTTT. This chain joins TRBV19 and TRBJ1-5, with D unresolved. The V and J ends lost 5 bases and 2 bases respectively, with 13 bases between them. This CDR3 comprises 15 residues. Per the germline V gene, CDR1 is LNHDA and CDR2 is SQIVND (reference sequence).